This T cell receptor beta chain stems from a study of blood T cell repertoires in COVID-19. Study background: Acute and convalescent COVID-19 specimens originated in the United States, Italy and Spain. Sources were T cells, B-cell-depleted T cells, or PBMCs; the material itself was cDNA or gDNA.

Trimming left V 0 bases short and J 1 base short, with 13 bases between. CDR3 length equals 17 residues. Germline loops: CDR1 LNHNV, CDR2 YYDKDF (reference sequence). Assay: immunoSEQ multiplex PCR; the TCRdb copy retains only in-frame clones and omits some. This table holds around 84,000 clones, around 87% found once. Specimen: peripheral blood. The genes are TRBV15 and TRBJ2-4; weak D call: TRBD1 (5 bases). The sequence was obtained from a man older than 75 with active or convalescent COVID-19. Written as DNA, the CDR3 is TGTGCCACCAGCAGAGAGCCTGCAGGGTCGGCCAAAAACATTCAGTACTTC. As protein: CATSREPAGSAKNIQYF.